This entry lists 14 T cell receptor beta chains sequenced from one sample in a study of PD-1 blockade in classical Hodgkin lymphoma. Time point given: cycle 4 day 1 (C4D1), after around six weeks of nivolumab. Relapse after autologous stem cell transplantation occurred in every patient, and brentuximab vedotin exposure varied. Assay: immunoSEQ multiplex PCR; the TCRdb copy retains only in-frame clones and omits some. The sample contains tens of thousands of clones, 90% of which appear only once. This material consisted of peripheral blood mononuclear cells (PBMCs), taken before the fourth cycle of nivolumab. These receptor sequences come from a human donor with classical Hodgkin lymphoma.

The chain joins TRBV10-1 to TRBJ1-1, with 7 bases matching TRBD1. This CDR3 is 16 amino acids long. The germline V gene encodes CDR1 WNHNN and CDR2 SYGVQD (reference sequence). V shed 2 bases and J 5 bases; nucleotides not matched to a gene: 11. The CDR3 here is CASSELRQGVWTEAFF. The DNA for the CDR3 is TGCGCCAGCAGTGAGCTTCGGCAGGGGGTTTGGACTGAAGCTTTCTTT.

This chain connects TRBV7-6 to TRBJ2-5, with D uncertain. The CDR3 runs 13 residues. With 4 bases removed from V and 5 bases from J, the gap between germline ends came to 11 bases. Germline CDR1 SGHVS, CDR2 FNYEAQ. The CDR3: CASSSSDRETQYF. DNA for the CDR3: TGTGCCAGCAGCTCGAGCGATCGGGAGACCCAGTACTTC.

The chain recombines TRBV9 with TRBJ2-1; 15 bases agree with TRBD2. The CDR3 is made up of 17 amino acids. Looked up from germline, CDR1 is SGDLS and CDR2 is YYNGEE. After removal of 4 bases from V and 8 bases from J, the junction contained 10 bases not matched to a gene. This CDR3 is CASSLRSGTSGRYEQFF. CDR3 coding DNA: TGTGCCAGCAGCCTAAGATCCGGGACTAGCGGGAGGTATGAGCAGTTCTTC.

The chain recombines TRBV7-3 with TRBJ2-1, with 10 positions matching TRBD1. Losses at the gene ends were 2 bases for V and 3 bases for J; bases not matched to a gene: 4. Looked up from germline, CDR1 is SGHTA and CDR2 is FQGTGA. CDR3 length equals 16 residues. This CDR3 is CASSLFGQGVYNEQFF. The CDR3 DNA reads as TGTGCCAGCAGCTTATTCGGACAGGGGGTCTACAATGAGCAGTTCTTC. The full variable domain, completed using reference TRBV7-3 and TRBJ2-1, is GAGVSQTPSNKVTEKGKYVELRCDPISGHTALYWYRQSLGQGPEFLIYFQGTGAADDSGLPNDRFFAVRPEGSVSTLKIQRTERGDSAVYLCASSLFGQGVYNEQFFGPGTRLTVL.

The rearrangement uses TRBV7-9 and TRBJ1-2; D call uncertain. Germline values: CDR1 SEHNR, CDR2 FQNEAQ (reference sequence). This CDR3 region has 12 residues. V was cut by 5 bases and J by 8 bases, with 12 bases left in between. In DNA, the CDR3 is TGTGCCAGCAGCCCGAATCTTTGGGGCTACACCTTC. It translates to CASSPNLWGYTF. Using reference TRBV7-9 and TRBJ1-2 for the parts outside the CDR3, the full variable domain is DTGVSQNPRHKITKRGQNVTFRCDPISEHNRLYWYRQTLGQGPEFLTYFQNEAQLEKSRLLSDRFSAERPKGSFSTLEIQRTEQGDSAMYLCASSPNLWGYTFGSGTRLTVV.

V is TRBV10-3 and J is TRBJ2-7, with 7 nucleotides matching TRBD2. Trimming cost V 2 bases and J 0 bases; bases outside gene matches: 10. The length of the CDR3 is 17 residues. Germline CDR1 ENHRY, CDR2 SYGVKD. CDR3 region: CAISETHSGYNSYEQYF. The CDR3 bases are TGTGCCATCAGTGAGACCCATAGCGGGTACAACTCCTACGAGCAGTACTTC.

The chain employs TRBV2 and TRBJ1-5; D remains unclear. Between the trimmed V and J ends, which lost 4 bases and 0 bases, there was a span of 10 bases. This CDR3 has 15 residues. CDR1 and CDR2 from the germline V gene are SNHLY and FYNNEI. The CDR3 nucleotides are TGTGCCAGCAGTGGAAGTCGGTATAGCAATCAGCCCCAGCATTTT. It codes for CASSGSRYSNQPQHF.

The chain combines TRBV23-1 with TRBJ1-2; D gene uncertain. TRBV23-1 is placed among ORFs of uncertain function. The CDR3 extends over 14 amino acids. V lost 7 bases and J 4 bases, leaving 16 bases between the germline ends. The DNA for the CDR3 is TGCGCCAGCACCCAGCGGTGCAGAACCTATGGCTACACCTTC. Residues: CASTQRCRTYGYTF.

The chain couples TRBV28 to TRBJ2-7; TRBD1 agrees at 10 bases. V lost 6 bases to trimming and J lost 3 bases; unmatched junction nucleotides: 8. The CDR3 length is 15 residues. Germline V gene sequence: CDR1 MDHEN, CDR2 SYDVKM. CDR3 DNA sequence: TGTGCCAGCAGATCGACAGGGGGCAGCGGCTACGAGCAGTACTTC. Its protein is CASRSTGGSGYEQYF.

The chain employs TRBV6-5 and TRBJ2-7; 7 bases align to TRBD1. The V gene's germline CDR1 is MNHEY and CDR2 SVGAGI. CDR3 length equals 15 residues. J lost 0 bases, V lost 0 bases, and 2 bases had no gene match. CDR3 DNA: TGTGCCAGCAGTTACTCCCAGGGGGTCTCCTACGAGCAGTACTTC. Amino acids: CASSYSQGVSYEQYF.

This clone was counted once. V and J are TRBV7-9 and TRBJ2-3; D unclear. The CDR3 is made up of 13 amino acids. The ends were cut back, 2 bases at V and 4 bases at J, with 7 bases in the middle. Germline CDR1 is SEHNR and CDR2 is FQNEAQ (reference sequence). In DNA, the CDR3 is TGTGCCAGCAGCTTAAGTTTAGCAGATACGCAGTATTTT. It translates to CASSLSLADTQYF.

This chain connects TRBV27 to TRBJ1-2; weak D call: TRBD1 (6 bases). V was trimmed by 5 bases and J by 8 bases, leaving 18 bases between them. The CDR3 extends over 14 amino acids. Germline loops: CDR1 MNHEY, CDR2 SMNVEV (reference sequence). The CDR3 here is CASSLFRGARGYTF. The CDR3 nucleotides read TGTGCCAGCAGTCTATTTCGGGGGGCAAGGGGCTACACCTTC.

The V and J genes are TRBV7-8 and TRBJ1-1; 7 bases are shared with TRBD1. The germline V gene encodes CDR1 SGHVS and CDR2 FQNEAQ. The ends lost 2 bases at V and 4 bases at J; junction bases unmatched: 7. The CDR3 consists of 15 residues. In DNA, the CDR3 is TGTGCCAGCAGCTTAACGCCGGGACAGACCACTGAAGCTTTCTTT. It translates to CASSLTPGQTTEAFF.

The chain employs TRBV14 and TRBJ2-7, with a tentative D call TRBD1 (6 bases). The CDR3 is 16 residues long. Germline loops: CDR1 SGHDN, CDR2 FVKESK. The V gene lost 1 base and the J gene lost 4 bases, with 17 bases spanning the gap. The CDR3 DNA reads TGTGCCAGCAGCCAAGTCGGGACACATAAGGGGTACGAGCAGTACTTC. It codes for CASSQVGTHKGYEQYF.